This TCR beta chain stems from a study of CD8+CD57+ T cells in acquired aplastic anemia. The use of genomic DNA as template underpinned the TCR beta VDJ and CDR3 profiling. In TCRdb, the reads were re-called with MiXCR into one record per CDR3 protein. The table records about 400,000 distinct CDR3 sequences, about 70% of them present only once. Trimming at V came to 10 bases and at J to 0 bases, leaving 5 bases not matched to a gene. The CDR3 consists of 13 residues. The germline V gene has CDR1 SNHLY and CDR2 FYNNEI. V is TRBV2 and J is TRBJ1-1, with 7 positions matching TRBD1. The sequenced sample was sorted CD4+, CD8+, or CD8+CD57+ T cells (not recorded which) from PBMCs. The TCR was taken from a human donor in good health, serving as a control. The CDR3 spells CATTGQLNTEAFF. The CDR3 DNA reads TGTGCCACCACGGGACAGCTGAACACTGAAGCTTTCTTT.